These 11 T cell receptor beta chains share one sample of origin, sequenced in a study of T cells expressing NK-cell markers. TCRdb reprocessed the 5' RACE reads, keeping one entry per CDR3 protein, no DNA. Found here are almost 450,000 distinct CDR3 sequences; the top ten clones hold roughly 7.2%. The sample taken for sequencing was blood T cells: a sorted CD56 or NKG2C T cell subset, CD4+ or CD8+ T cells, or bulk PBMC T cells (not recorded which). These receptors all stem from a woman between 18 and 70 years old in good health.

The J gene is TRBJ2-5, the V gene TRBV7-2. Germline V lookup: CDR1 SGHTA, CDR2 FQGNSA. The CDR3 length is 14 residues. CDR3 loop: CASSLAGFGETQYF.

The rearrangement joins TRBV2 to TRBJ1-1. CDR1 and CDR2 (germline): SNHLY, FYNNEI. The CDR3 is 11 residues long. CDR3 in amino acids: CANPGITEAFF.

The V call is TRBV6-5, the J call TRBJ2-1; lacking DNA, the TRBD1 call made by TCRdb goes unchecked. The CDR3 consists of 15 residues. CDR1 and CDR2 (germline): MNHEY, SVGAGI. CDR3: CASSYGRGSYNEQFF.

V gene TRBV7-2 combines with J gene TRBJ2-5; TCRdb returns TRBD2, unconfirmable since there is no DNA. CDR3 size: 15 residues. Germline CDR1 SGHTA, CDR2 FQGNSA. The CDR3 region is CASSLGREGRETQYF.

This chain links TRBV5-1 with TRBJ1-5; with no DNA, the TCRdb D assignment of TRBD1 cannot be verified. The CDR3 covers 14 residues. Germline assignment: CDR1 SGHRS and CDR2 YFSETQ. The chain's CDR3 is CASSEGTGRQPQHF.

The chain links TRBV3-1 to TRBJ1-2; the TRBD1 assignment by TCRdb is unverifiable without DNA. CDR3 size: 13 residues. The V gene's germline CDR1 is LGHDT and CDR2 YNNKEL (reference sequence). The CDR3 loop is CASSPARAGGYTF. Drawing the rest from reference TRBV3-1 and TRBJ1-2, the complete variable domain is DTAVSQTPKYLVTQMGNDKSIKCEQNLGHDTMYWYKQDSKKFLKIMFSYNNKELIINETVPNRFSPKSPDKAHLNLHINSLELGDSAVYFCASSPARAGGYTFGSGTRLTVV.

This rearrangement joins TRBV12-3 or TRBV12-4 to TRBJ2-1; as DNA is missing, the TRBD2 call by TCRdb cannot be tested. This CDR3 region has 15 residues. The CDR3 protein is CASSLLAGVVNEQFF.

The CDR3 spells CASGGVFGGELFF. The chain is built from TRBV9 and TRBJ2-2. CDR1 and CDR2 from the germline V gene are SGDLS and YYNGEE. The CDR3 totals 13 residues.

This rearrangement joins TRBV10-3 to TRBJ1-1; no DNA is available, so the TRBD1 call from TCRdb remains unchecked. Germline V gives CDR1 ENHRY, CDR2 SYGVKD. The CDR3 contains 14 residues. The CDR3 region is CAISELQGDTEAFF.

The chain is built from TRBV10-2 and TRBJ2-2. CDR3 length equals 15 residues. Germline V gene lookup returns CDR1 WSHSY and CDR2 SAAADI. The CDR3 sequence: CAVNSRLQNTGELFF.

The genes are TRBV12-3 or TRBV12-4 and TRBJ2-7. This CDR3 is built from 11 residues. The CDR3 here is CASSLSRRQYF.